Here is one T cell receptor beta chain with its context. The CDR3 contains 18 residues. Germline V gene lookup returns CDR1 LGHNT and CDR2 FRNRAP. Trimming removed 1 base at V and 0 bases at J, with 15 bases between. The record originates from a study of blood T cell repertoires in COVID-19. Only in-frame clones appear in the TCRdb table, and some are missing; sequencing was by immunoSEQ multiplex PCR. The sample contains some 120,000 clones, 77% of which appear only once. This sequence originates from a human donor in a cohort sampled during active COVID-19. The sample consisted of peripheral blood. V is TRBV12-5 and J is TRBJ1-4; D unclear. The CDR3 reads CASGLGARADSTNEKLFF. The CDR3 DNA follows: TGTGCTAGTGGTTTGGGGGCGCGGGCCGACTCAACTAATGAAAAACTGTTTTTT.